A selection of T cell receptor beta chains follows, all from one sample in a study of T cells after yellow fever vaccination. TCRdb re-called the 5' RACE reads with MiXCR, one entry per CDR3 protein. The profile covers nearly 550,000 distinct CDR3 sequences, with 19% appearing a single time and roughly an eighth taken by the ten largest. Sample: PBMCs, taken 15 days after the yellow fever booster vaccination. These receptors were taken from a man aged 25-45 years who received the YFV17D yellow fever vaccine. Both conserved end residues are part of each CDR3.

v_gene: TRBV28; len: 12; j_gene: TRBJ1-1; CDR3aa: CASRLGETEAFF
v_gene: TRBV6-6; len: 11; j_gene: TRBJ2-7; CDR3aa: CASRLYYEQYF
v_gene: TRBV6-1; len: 13; j_gene: TRBJ2-1; CDR3aa: CASRHGAANEQFF
v_gene: TRBV4-3; len: 16; j_gene: TRBJ2-1; CDR3aa: CASSQAQQASYNEQFF
v_gene: TRBV29-1; len: 13; j_gene: TRBJ1-1; CDR3aa: CSVEGGYGTEAFF
v_gene: TRBV29-1; len: 17; j_gene: TRBJ2-7; CDR3aa: CSVEGAQGPRGSYEQYF
v_gene: TRBV12-3/TRBV12-4; len: 13; j_gene: TRBJ2-3; CDR3aa: CASSIGTSDTQYF
v_gene: TRBV5-1; len: 14; j_gene: TRBJ2-7; CDR3aa: CASSRGRADYEQYF
v_gene: TRBV5-1; len: 17; j_gene: TRBJ2-3; CDR3aa: CASSLGLAGAGTDTQYF
v_gene: TRBV11-2; len: 18; j_gene: TRBJ2-7; CDR3aa: CASSLGPRDATRGYEQYF
v_gene: TRBV7-3; len: 14; j_gene: TRBJ2-7; CDR3aa: CASSFGSGADEQYF
v_gene: TRBV5-5; len: 15; j_gene: TRBJ2-2; CDR3aa: CASYGGVSNTGELFF
v_gene: TRBV6-1; len: 13; j_gene: TRBJ2-3; CDR3aa: CASRGPVADTQYF
v_gene: TRBV20-1; len: 12; j_gene: TRBJ2-1; CDR3aa: CSARVLSNEQFF
v_gene: TRBV7-6; len: 14; j_gene: TRBJ1-2; CDR3aa: CASSLGSGEYGYTF
v_gene: TRBV6-2/TRBV6-3; len: 12; j_gene: TRBJ2-5; CDR3aa: CASSNREETQYF
v_gene: TRBV5-1; len: 13; j_gene: TRBJ2-5; CDR3aa: CASSQIDGETQYF
v_gene: TRBV11-2; len: 15; j_gene: TRBJ1-2; CDR3aa: CASSFSVSANYGYTF
v_gene: TRBV7-6; len: 17; j_gene: TRBJ2-3; CDR3aa: CASSLRTSGGSTDTQYF
v_gene: TRBV5-1; len: 15; j_gene: TRBJ2-1; CDR3aa: CASSLGPSGINEQFF
v_gene: TRBV6-4; len: 13; j_gene: TRBJ2-2; CDR3aa: CASSSGDTGELFF
v_gene: TRBV29-1; len: 12; j_gene: TRBJ1-2; CDR3aa: CSTRDRVSGYTF
v_gene: TRBV6-2/TRBV6-3; len: 12; j_gene: TRBJ1-1; CDR3aa: CASAGGQSEAFF
v_gene: TRBV5-6; len: 13; j_gene: TRBJ2-5; CDR3aa: CASSPQLRETQYF
v_gene: TRBV24-1; len: 16; j_gene: TRBJ2-1; CDR3aa: CATTSGQASSYNEQFF
v_gene: TRBV10-3; len: 17; j_gene: TRBJ2-2; CDR3aa: CAISEISGRANTGELFF
v_gene: TRBV4-3; len: 16; j_gene: TRBJ2-1; CDR3aa: CASSQPGLAGGIEQFF
v_gene: TRBV24-1; len: 17; j_gene: TRBJ2-7; CDR3aa: CATSGPPPRTGPCEQYF
v_gene: TRBV23-1; len: 14; j_gene: TRBJ2-4; CDR3aa: CASNNAVPKNIQYF
v_gene: TRBV7-2; len: 15; j_gene: TRBJ2-2; CDR3aa: CASGSSGSNTGELFF
v_gene: TRBV7-2; len: 14; j_gene: TRBJ2-7; CDR3aa: CASSLAARTYEQYF
v_gene: TRBV6-1; len: 15; j_gene: TRBJ2-3; CDR3aa: CATGVVWGDGDTQYF
v_gene: TRBV7-8; len: 14; j_gene: TRBJ2-7; CDR3aa: CASSEPGQPYEQYF
v_gene: TRBV9; len: 18; j_gene: TRBJ1-4; CDR3aa: CASSVGWTGGPTNEKLFF
v_gene: TRBV29-1; len: 13; j_gene: TRBJ2-7; CDR3aa: CSVRQRSSYEQYF
v_gene: TRBV5-4; len: 15; j_gene: TRBJ2-3; CDR3aa: CASSLADWITDTQYF
v_gene: TRBV3-1; len: 14; j_gene: TRBJ1-1; CDR3aa: CASSQRGVLDSAFF
v_gene: TRBV7-3; len: 14; j_gene: TRBJ2-1; CDR3aa: CASSPSGHHVGQFF
v_gene: TRBV7-2; len: 15; j_gene: TRBJ2-7; CDR3aa: CASSWIGTPSNEQYF
v_gene: TRBV4-3; len: 15; j_gene: TRBJ1-6; CDR3aa: CASSQVWGPGSPLHF
v_gene: TRBV29-1; len: 12; j_gene: TRBJ1-2; CDR3aa: CSGRTGLDGYTF
v_gene: TRBV20-1; len: 15; j_gene: TRBJ2-2; CDR3aa: CSAQGGDKNTGELFF
v_gene: TRBV20-1; len: 15; j_gene: TRBJ2-1; CDR3aa: CCARDGASGSDEQFF
v_gene: TRBV20-1; len: 15; j_gene: TRBJ2-7; CDR3aa: CSARDQGTGLGEQYF
v_gene: TRBV2; len: 11; j_gene: TRBJ1-1; CDR3aa: CARMGGAEAFF
v_gene: TRBV29-1; len: 13; j_gene: TRBJ2-7; CDR3aa: CSVLWDRAYEQYF
v_gene: TRBV11-2; len: 15; j_gene: TRBJ2-1; CDR3aa: CASSVRGFSYNEQFF
v_gene: TRBV7-2; len: 12; j_gene: TRBJ2-1; CDR3aa: CASSLAGTLAFF
v_gene: TRBV5-5; len: 17; j_gene: TRBJ2-5; CDR3aa: CASSLRPTSGRSETQYF